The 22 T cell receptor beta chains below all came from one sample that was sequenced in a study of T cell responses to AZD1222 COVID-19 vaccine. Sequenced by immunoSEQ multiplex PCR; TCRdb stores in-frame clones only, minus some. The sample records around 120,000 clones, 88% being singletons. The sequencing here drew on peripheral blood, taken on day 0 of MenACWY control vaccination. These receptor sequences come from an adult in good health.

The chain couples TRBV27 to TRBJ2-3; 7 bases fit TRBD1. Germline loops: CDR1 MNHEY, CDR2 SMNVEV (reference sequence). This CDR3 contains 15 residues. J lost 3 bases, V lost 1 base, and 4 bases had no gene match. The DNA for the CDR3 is TGTGCCAGCAGTTTATGGACAGGCCCTACAGATACGCAGTATTTT. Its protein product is CASSLWTGPTDTQYF.

As DNA, the CDR3 is TGCGCCAGCAATGCGAATGAGCAGTTCTTC. It encodes CASNANEQFF. The chain recombines TRBV10-2 with TRBJ2-1; D gene ambiguous. Germline V lookup: CDR1 WSHSY, CDR2 SAAADI. CDR3 length: 10 amino acids. Trimming pared 7 bases from V and 7 bases from J, leaving 5 bases between.

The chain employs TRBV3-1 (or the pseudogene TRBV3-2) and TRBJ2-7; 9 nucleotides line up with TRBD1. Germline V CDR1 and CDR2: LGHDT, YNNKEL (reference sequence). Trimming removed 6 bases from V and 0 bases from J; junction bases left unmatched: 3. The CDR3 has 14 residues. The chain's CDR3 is CASRGTGSSYEQYF. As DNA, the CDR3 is TGTGCCAGCAGAGGGACAGGGAGCTCCTACGAGCAGTACTTC.

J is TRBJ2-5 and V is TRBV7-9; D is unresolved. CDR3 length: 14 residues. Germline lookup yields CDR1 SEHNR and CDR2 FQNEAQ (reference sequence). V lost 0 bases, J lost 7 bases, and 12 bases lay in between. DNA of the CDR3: TGTGCCAGCAGCTTAGCCCCATCTTGGGGGACCCAGTACTTC. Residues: CASSLAPSWGTQYF.

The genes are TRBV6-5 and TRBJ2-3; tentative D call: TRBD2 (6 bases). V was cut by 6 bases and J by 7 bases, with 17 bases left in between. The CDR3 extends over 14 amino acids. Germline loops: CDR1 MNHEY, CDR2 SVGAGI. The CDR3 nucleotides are TGTGCCAGCAGACCGGGAGACTCGGTTAATACGCAGTATTTT. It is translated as CASRPGDSVNTQYF.

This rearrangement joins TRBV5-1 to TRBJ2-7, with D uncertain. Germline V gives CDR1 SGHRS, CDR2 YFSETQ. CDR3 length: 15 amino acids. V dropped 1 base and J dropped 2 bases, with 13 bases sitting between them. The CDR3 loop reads CASSLRGSPTYEQYF. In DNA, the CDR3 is TGCGCCAGCAGCTTGAGAGGCAGCCCGACCTACGAGCAGTACTTC.

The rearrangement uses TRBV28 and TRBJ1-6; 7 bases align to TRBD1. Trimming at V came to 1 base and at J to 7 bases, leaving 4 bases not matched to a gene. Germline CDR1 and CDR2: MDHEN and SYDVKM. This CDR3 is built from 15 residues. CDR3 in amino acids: CASSLYTGANSPLHF. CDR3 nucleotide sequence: TGTGCCAGCAGTTTATACACAGGGGCAAATTCACCCCTCCACTTT.

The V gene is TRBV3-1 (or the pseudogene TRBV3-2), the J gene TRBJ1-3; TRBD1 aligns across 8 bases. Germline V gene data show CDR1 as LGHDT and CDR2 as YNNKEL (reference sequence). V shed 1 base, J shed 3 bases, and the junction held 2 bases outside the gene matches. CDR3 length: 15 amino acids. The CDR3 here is CASSQGTGFGNTIYF. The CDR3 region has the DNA TGTGCCAGCAGCCAAGGGACAGGGTTTGGAAACACCATATATTTT.

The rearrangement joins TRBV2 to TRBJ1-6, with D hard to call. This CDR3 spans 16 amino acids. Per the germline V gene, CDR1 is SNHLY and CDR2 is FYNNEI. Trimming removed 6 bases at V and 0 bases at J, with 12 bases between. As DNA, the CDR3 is TGTGCCAGCAGCCTTGTAGGGCACTCCTATAATTCACCCCTCCACTTT. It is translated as CASSLVGHSYNSPLHF.

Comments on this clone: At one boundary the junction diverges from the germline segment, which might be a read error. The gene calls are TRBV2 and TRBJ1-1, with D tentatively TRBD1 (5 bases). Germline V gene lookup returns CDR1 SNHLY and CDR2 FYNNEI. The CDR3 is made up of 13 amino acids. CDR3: CASIEGEDTEAFF. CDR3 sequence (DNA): TGTGCCAGCATTGAAGGGGAGGACACTGAAGCTTTCTTT.

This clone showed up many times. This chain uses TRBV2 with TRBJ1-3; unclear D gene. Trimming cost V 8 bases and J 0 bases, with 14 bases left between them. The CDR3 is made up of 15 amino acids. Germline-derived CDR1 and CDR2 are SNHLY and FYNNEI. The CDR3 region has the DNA TGTGCCAGCCGCCCCTCCGGGCGCTCTGGAAACACCATATATTTT. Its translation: CASRPSGRSGNTIYF.

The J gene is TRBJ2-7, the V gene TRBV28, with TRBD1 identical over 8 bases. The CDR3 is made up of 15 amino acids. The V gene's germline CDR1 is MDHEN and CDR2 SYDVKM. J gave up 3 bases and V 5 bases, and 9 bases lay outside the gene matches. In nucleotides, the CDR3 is TGTGCCAGCAGTCGCGCCGGGACAGGAGGCTACGAGCAGTACTTC. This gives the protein CASSRAGTGGYEQYF. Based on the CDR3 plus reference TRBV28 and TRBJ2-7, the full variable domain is DVKVTQSSRYLVKRTGEKVFLECVQDMDHENMFWYRQDPGLGLRLIYFSYDVKMKEKGDIPEGYSVSREKKERFSLILESASTNQTSMYLCASSRAGTGGYEQYFGPGTRLTVT.

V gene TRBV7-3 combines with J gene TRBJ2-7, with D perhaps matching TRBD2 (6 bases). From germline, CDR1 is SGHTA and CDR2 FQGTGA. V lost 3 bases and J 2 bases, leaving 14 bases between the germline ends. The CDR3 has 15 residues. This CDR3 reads CASSFGSGPPYEQYF. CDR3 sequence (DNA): TGTGCCAGCAGCTTCGGTAGCGGACCCCCCTACGAGCAGTACTTC. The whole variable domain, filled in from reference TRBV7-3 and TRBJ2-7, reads GAGVSQTPSNKVTEKGKYVELRCDPISGHTALYWYRQSLGQGPEFLIYFQGTGAADDSGLPNDRFFAVRPEGSVSTLKIQRTERGDSAVYLCASSFGSGPPYEQYFGPGTRLTVT.

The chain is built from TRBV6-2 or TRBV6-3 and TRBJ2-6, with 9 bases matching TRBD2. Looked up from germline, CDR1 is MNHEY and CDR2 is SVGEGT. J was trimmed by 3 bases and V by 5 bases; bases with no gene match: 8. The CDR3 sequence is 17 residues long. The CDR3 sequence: CASSKISGSGGANVLTF. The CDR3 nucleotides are TGTGCCAGCAGTAAGATTAGCGGGAGCGGTGGGGCCAACGTCCTGACTTTC.

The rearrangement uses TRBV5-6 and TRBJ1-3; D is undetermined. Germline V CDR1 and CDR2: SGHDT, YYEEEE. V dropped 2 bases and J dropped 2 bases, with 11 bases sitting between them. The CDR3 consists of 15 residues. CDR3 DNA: TGTGCCAGCAGCTTCACCCTTTATACTGGAAACACCATATATTTT. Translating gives CASSFTLYTGNTIYF.

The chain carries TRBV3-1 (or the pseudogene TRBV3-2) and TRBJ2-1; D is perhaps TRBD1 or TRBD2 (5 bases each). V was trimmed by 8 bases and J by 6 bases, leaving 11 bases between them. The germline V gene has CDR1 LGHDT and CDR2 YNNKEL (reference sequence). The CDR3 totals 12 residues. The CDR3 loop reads CASALGGNEQFF. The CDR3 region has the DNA TGTGCCAGCGCCCTTGGGGGCAATGAGCAGTTCTTC.

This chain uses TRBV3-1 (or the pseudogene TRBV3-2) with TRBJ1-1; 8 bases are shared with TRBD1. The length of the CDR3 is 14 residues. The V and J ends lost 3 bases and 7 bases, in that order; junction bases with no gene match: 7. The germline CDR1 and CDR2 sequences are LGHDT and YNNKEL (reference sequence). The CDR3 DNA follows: TGTGCCAGCAGCCAGGCGAGACAGGGGAATGAAGCTTTCTTT. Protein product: CASSQARQGNEAFF.

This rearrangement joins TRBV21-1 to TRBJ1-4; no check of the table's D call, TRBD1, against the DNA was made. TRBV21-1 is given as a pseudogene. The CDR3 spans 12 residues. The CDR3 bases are TGTGCCAGCAGCAAAGTTCAGGAAAAACTGTTTTTT. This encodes CASSKVQEKLFF.

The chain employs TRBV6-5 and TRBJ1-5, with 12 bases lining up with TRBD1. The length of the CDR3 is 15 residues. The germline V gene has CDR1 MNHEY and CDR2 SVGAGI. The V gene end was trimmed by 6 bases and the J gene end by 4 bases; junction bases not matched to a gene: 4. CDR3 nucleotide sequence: TGTGCCAGCAGGTCGGGACAGGGGGCGAATCAGCCCCAGCATTTT. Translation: CASRSGQGANQPQHF.

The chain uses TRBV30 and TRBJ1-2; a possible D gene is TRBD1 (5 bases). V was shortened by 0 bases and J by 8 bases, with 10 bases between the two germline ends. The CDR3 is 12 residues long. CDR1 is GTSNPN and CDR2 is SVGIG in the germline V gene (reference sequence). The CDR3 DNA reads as TGTGCCTGGAGTGTATCAGGGCAGGGCTACACCTTC. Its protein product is CAWSVSGQGYTF.

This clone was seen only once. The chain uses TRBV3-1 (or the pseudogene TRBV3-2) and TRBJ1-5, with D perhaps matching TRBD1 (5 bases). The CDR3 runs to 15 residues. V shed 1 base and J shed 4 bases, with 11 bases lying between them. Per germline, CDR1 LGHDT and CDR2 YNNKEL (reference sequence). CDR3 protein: CASSQAGAQNQPQHF. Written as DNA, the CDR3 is TGTGCCAGCAGCCAAGCTGGGGCGCAAAATCAGCCCCAGCATTTT.

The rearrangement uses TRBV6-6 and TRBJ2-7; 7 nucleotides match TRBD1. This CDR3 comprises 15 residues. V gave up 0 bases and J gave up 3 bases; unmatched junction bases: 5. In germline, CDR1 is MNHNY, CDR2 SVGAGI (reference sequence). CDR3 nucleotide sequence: TGTGCCAGCAGTTACTCGACAGGGCATCTCTACGAGCAGTACTTC. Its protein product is CASSYSTGHLYEQYF.